The 21 T cell receptor beta chains presented below share a single source sample, sequenced in a study of T cell repertoires in cytomegalovirus infection (dated by TCRdb to between 2017 and 2020). The meaning of the sample's treatment or condition label: in vitro stimulation with specific CMV peptide epitopes to enrich CMV-specific T cells. Their antigen targets remain unknown. Sequencing used an Illumina HiSeq 1500. The public reads were reprocessed in TCRdb via fastp at Q25 and MiXCR, keeping in-frame beta chains. Each record represents a unique CDR3 protein, reported with the most common genes and DNA among its rows. This sample comprises over 250,000 distinct CDR3 sequences, 20% to 25% of them detected only once. The top ten constitute about 21% of the sample. The sample was cultured PBMCs, taken from culture after CMV antigen stimulation. These receptors all stem from a human donor in good health (CMV status not recorded). Some clones in this sample may be carry-over from other donors' samples.

At least ten counts were recorded for this clonotype. The chain employs TRBV7-9 and TRBJ1-1; D possibly corresponds to TRBD1 (5 bases). V gave up 1 base and J gave up 4 bases, with 16 bases separating them. CDR3 length: 16 residues. Germline CDR1 is SEHNR and CDR2 is FQNEAQ (reference sequence). The CDR3 coding sequence is TGTGCCAGCAGCTTAGGTCGCGGGACGACCATCACTGAAGCTTTCTTT. This sequence encodes CASSLGRGTTITEAFF.

This clonotype turned up a few times. The chain couples TRBV7-4 to TRBJ2-1; possible D gene TRBD2, 6 bases. Germline values: CDR1 SGHVT, CDR2 SQSDAQ. V was trimmed by 3 bases and J by 8 bases, leaving 8 bases between them. This CDR3 is 12 amino acids long. CDR3 DNA: TGTGCCAGCAGCTTTCCGGGGGATGAGCAGTTCTTC. Translating gives CASSFPGDEQFF.

This clonotype has at least ten counts. The chain has TRBV4-2 and TRBJ2-3, with D unclear. V gave up 0 bases and J gave up 4 bases, with 14 bases separating them. This CDR3 has 16 amino acids. In germline, CDR1 is LGHNA, CDR2 YNFKEQ. CDR3 protein: CASSQDRLASSDTQYF. Here the CDR3 DNA reads TGTGCCAGCAGCCAAGATCGGTTAGCATCGTCAGATACGCAGTATTTT.

The table lists this clonotype with many counts. The chain employs TRBV11-2 and TRBJ2-2; possible D gene TRBD2, 6 bases. V lost 4 bases and J lost 4, with 13 bases in between. The CDR3 totals 15 residues. The germline V gene has CDR1 SGHAT and CDR2 FQNNGV. The CDR3 region is CASSSGTLGTGELFF. The CDR3 DNA follows: TGTGCCAGCAGCTCCGGGACTCTCGGCACCGGGGAGCTGTTTTTT.

V and J are TRBV20-1 and TRBJ2-1; the D gene is possibly TRBD2 (5 bases). V lost 6 bases to trimming and J lost 2 bases, with 20 bases between them. The CDR3 spans 16 residues. CDR1 and CDR2 from the germline V gene are DFQATT and SNEGSKA (reference sequence). CDR3 sequence: CSAEPETGITYNEQFF. CDR3 in DNA: TGCAGTGCAGAACCTGAAACCGGGATTACCTACAATGAGCAGTTCTTC.

The chain is built from TRBV20-1 and TRBJ2-3, with D perhaps TRBD1 (5 bases). This CDR3 comprises 13 residues. V was shortened by 6 bases and J by 4 bases, with 14 bases between the two germline ends. Germline CDR1 DFQATT, CDR2 SNEGSKA (reference sequence). Here the CDR3 reads CSARAGFADTQYF. The CDR3 bases are TGCAGTGCCAGGGCAGGATTTGCAGATACGCAGTATTTT.

The genes are TRBV11-2 and TRBJ2-1, with 12 bases aligning to TRBD2. Germline trimming cut 7 bases from V and 4 bases from J; bases unmatched to any gene: 5. The CDR3 contains 15 residues. Germline CDR1 SGHAT, CDR2 FQNNGV. The CDR3 bases are TGTGCCAGCACACTGGGACTAGCGGGTTACAATGAGCAGTTCTTC. Its translation: CASTLGLAGYNEQFF.

This clonotype was found a few times. V and J are TRBV5-1 and TRBJ2-1; no clear D gene. Germline V gives CDR1 SGHRS, CDR2 YFSETQ. CDR3 length equals 12 residues. Trimming removed 0 bases at V and 8 bases at J, with 6 bases between. The CDR3 DNA sequence: TGCGCCAGCAGCTTGGAGCTTCATGAGCAGTTCTTC. Amino acid sequence: CASSLELHEQFF. The full variable domain, completed using reference TRBV5-1 and TRBJ2-1, is KAGVTQTPRYLIKTRGQQVTLSCSPISGHRSVSWYQQTPGQGLQFLFEYFSETQRNKGNFPGRFSGRQFSNSRSEMNVSTLELGDSALYLCASSLELHEQFFGPGTRLTVL.

Ten or more counts support this clonotype. The chain combines TRBV24-1 with TRBJ1-5; D may be TRBD1 (5 bases). Trimming left V 0 bases short and J 6 bases short, with 11 bases between. This CDR3 has 15 residues. Germline CDR1 is KGHDR and CDR2 is SFDVKD. CDR3 amino acids: CATSDLGGSGQPQHF. Here the CDR3 DNA reads TGTGCCACCAGTGATTTGGGGGGATCGGGTCAGCCCCAGCATTTT.

This clonotype was seen a handful of times. The genes are TRBV7-3 and TRBJ2-7, with 8 bases matching TRBD1. With V trimmed by 5 bases and J by 1 base, 4 bases remained unmatched. CDR3 length equals 14 residues. In germline, CDR1 is SGHTA, CDR2 FQGTGA. The CDR3 spells CASSPGDRSYEQYF. CDR3 coding DNA: TGTGCCAGCAGCCCAGGGGACAGGTCCTACGAGCAGTACTTC. Combining the CDR3 with reference TRBV7-3 and TRBJ2-7 gives the whole variable domain GAGVSQTPSNKVTEKGKYVELRCDPISGHTALYWYRQSLGQGPEFLIYFQGTGAADDSGLPNDRFFAVRPEGSVSTLKIQRTERGDSAVYLCASSPGDRSYEQYFGPGTRLTVT.

The gene calls are TRBV6-2 or TRBV6-3 and TRBJ2-6; 10 bases match TRBD2. The germline V gene encodes CDR1 MNHEY and CDR2 SVGEGT. Losses at the gene ends were 5 bases for V and 0 bases for J; bases not matched to a gene: 4. The CDR3 is 17 residues long. CDR3 protein: CASSETSGRSGANVLTF. The DNA for the CDR3 is TGTGCCAGCAGTGAGACTAGCGGGCGCTCTGGGGCCAACGTCCTGACTTTC.

This clonotype was counted many times. The V call is TRBV30, the J call TRBJ2-4; the D is unclear. V gave up 1 base and J gave up 5 bases, with 3 bases separating them. Germline V gene sequence: CDR1 GTSNPN, CDR2 SVGIG (reference sequence). The CDR3 has 11 amino acids. CDR3 coding DNA: TGTGCCTGGAGTGGACAAAACATTCAGTACTTC. This codes for CAWSGQNIQYF.

The V gene is TRBV9, the J gene TRBJ2-2; D gene ambiguous. The germline V gene encodes CDR1 SGDLS and CDR2 YYNGEE. The CDR3 runs 18 residues. V was cut by 0 bases and J by 0 bases, with 15 bases left in between. The CDR3 region has the DNA TGTGCCAGCAGCGTAGGTCTGGGCGCGACCGCGAACACCGGGGAGCTGTTTTTT. Its translation is CASSVGLGATANTGELFF.

The CDR3 sequence: CASRNPTADTQYF. The CDR3 nucleotides are TGTGCCAGCAGGAATCCGACGGCAGATACGCAGTATTTT. V and J are TRBV25-1 and TRBJ2-3; D remains unclear. The CDR3 runs to 13 residues. Trimming took off 6 bases at V and 4 bases at J, with 11 bases between the two ends. From germline, CDR1 is MGHDK and CDR2 SYGVNS.

This clonotype was counted between two and nine times. The gene calls are TRBV15 and TRBJ2-3, with D tentatively TRBD1 (6 bases). The germline CDR1 and CDR2 sequences are LNHNV and YYDKDF (reference sequence). The CDR3 runs 16 residues. The V end was cut by 2 bases, the J end by 2 bases, with 14 bases between. This chain's CDR3 is CATSRNTDSFTDTQYF. CDR3 DNA sequence: TGTGCCACCAGCAGAAACACGGACAGTTTCACAGATACGCAGTATTTT.

This clonotype was found a few times. The chain has TRBV12-3 or TRBV12-4 and TRBJ2-3; a possible D gene is TRBD2 (6 bases). Trimming stripped 4 bases from V and 0 bases from J, with 14 bases between. This CDR3 has 16 amino acids. CDR3 amino acids: CASSSYTSLSTDTQYF. The DNA of the CDR3 is TGTGCCAGCAGTTCGTATACTAGCCTTAGCACAGATACGCAGTATTTT.

The V call is TRBV6-8, the J call TRBJ2-7; D gene unclear. The germline V gene encodes CDR1 MNHGY and CDR2 SAAAGT. CDR3 length: 14 amino acids. V dropped 0 bases and J dropped 2 bases, with 8 bases sitting between them. For the CDR3, the DNA is TGTGCCAGCAGTTACTCCGACACTCCCTACGAGCAGTACTTC. Its protein is CASSYSDTPYEQYF.

There are a few counts of this clonotype. The chain links TRBV27 to TRBJ1-1; possible D gene TRBD1, 6 bases. This CDR3 is 11 amino acids long. The germline V gene has CDR1 MNHEY and CDR2 SMNVEV (reference sequence). The ends were cut back, 8 bases at V and 8 bases at J, with 12 bases in the middle. Here the CDR3 DNA reads TGTGCCAGCCAGGGGAACAGGGAAGCTTTCTTT. It is translated as CASQGNREAFF.

This clonotype has only a few counts. The rearrangement links TRBV28 to TRBJ2-3; the D is unclear. Trimming took off 1 base at V and 1 base at J, with 9 bases between the two ends. The CDR3 loop spans 15 amino acids. Germline assignment: CDR1 MDHEN and CDR2 SYDVKM. CDR3 loop: CASSLSQSRTDTQYF. CDR3 DNA: TGTGCCAGCAGTTTATCGCAGTCACGCACAGATACGCAGTATTTT.

The chain is built from TRBV10-3 and TRBJ1-3, with no clear D. The V and J ends lost 3 bases and 5 bases respectively, with 5 bases between them. CDR1 and CDR2 from the germline V gene are ENHRY and SYGVKD. The CDR3 extends over 12 amino acids. This chain's CDR3 is CAISDSRNTIYF. The CDR3 DNA sequence: TGTGCCATCAGTGATTCTAGAAACACCATATATTTT.

This clonotype was counted a few times. The CDR3 protein is CATSDPLRPIYNEQFF. In DNA, the CDR3 is TGTGCCACCAGTGATCCCCTCCGTCCAATATACAATGAGCAGTTCTTC. The rearrangement links TRBV24-1 to TRBJ2-1; D is unclear. This CDR3 has 16 amino acids. Germline assignment: CDR1 KGHDR and CDR2 SFDVKD. V was cut by 3 bases and J by 4 bases, with 15 bases left in between.